Shown below are 32 T cell receptor beta chains from a single sample sequenced in a study of T-cell memory formation after mild COVID-19. MiXCR, run by TCRdb on the 5' RACE reads, gives a single entry per CDR3 protein. The table includes some 120,000 distinct CDR3 sequences, approximately 15% detected once. Sequencing was done on a sample of PBMCs or a T cell subset sorted from them (not recorded which). These receptors were obtained from a man between 18 and 35 years old who had mild COVID-19 (a few samples of this study predate the infection). Cell type and time point are not known.

The chain couples TRBV5-1 to TRBJ2-2, with TRBD1 matching over 10 bases. The ends lost 4 bases at V and 3 bases at J; junction bases unmatched: 3. In germline, CDR1 is SGHRS, CDR2 YFSETQ. CDR3 length equals 15 residues. CDR3 protein: CASSTGTGDTGELFF. CDR3 DNA sequence: TGCGCCAGCAGCACCGGGACAGGGGACACCGGGGAGCTGTTTTTT.

The chain recombines TRBV25-1 with TRBJ2-2; the D gene is possibly TRBD2 (5 bases). Per germline, CDR1 MGHDK and CDR2 SYGVNS. CDR3 length: 15 amino acids. V was shortened by 4 bases and J by 5 bases, with 14 bases between the two germline ends. In DNA form, the CDR3 reads TGTGCCAGCAGTGTTAGCGCAGGATGGACCGGGGAGCTGTTTTTT. This codes for CASSVSAGWTGELFF. The variable domain in full, with the rest retrieved from reference TRBV25-1 and TRBJ2-2, is EADIYQTPRYLVIGTGKKITLECSQTMGHDKMYWYQQDPGMELHLIHYSYGVNSTEKGDLSSESTVSRIRTEHFPLTLESARPSHTSQYLCASSVSAGWTGELFFGEGSRLTVL.

The DNA of the CDR3 is TGTGCCAGCAGCGCCGCGGGGGAGACCCAGTACTTC. This sequence encodes CASSAAGETQYF. The chain links TRBV3-1 to TRBJ2-5, with D maybe TRBD2 (6 bases). The CDR3 is 12 amino acids. V was clipped by 5 bases and J by 5 bases, with 9 bases between them. The germline CDR1 and CDR2 sequences are LGHDT and YNNKEL (reference sequence).

The chain has TRBV30 and TRBJ1-5; D perhaps matches TRBD1 (5 bases). In germline, CDR1 is GTSNPN, CDR2 SVGIG (reference sequence). CDR3 length equals 14 residues. Trimming stripped 5 bases from V and 4 bases from J, with 15 bases between. In DNA form, the CDR3 reads TGTGCCTGGGAACATGGGGGAGGAAATCAGCCCCAGCATTTT. This sequence encodes CAWEHGGGNQPQHF.

The gene calls are TRBV7-8 and TRBJ2-3; 9 nucleotides match TRBD1. Trimming cost V 0 bases and J 4 bases; bases outside gene matches: 2. The CDR3 totals 15 residues. CDR1 is SGHVS, CDR2 FQNEAQ, per germline. CDR3 sequence reads: CASSLAGQGPDTQYF. The CDR3 nucleotides are TGTGCCAGCAGCTTAGCGGGACAGGGTCCAGATACGCAGTATTTT.

This clonotype has ten or more counts. The chain is built from TRBV4-2 and TRBJ1-1; no firm D call. V lost 1 base to trimming and J lost 3 bases, with 18 bases between them. Per germline, CDR1 LGHNA and CDR2 YNFKEQ. The CDR3 has 17 residues. The CDR3 protein is CASSQGSGWVRDTEAFF. The CDR3 DNA reads TGTGCCAGCAGCCAAGGGAGTGGATGGGTTAGAGACACTGAAGCTTTCTTT.

There are a few counts of this clonotype. This chain links TRBV15 with TRBJ2-2; tentatively, D is TRBD1 (6 bases). The CDR3 is 14 amino acids. From germline, CDR1 is LNHNV and CDR2 YYDKDF (reference sequence). V was clipped by 1 base and J by 7 bases, with 10 bases between them. The chain's CDR3 is CATSRGQVDGELFF. The CDR3 DNA is TGTGCCACCAGCAGAGGACAGGTCGACGGGGAGCTGTTTTTT.

This clonotype has more than one count but fewer than ten. V gene TRBV11-2 combines with J gene TRBJ2-3, with D perhaps TRBD2 (7 bases). V lost 7 bases and J lost 5, with 19 bases in between. The germline CDR1 and CDR2 sequences are SGHAT and FQNNGV. There are 15 residues in the CDR3. The CDR3 reads CASNYGGAGGDTQYF. The CDR3 DNA reads TGTGCCAGCAATTATGGGGGGGCTGGCGGAGATACGCAGTATTTT.

This clonotype has a count of ten or more. This chain uses TRBV12-5 with TRBJ2-3, with D perhaps TRBD1 or TRBD2 (5 bases each). The length of the CDR3 is 12 residues. Trimming cost V 5 bases and J 9 bases, with 12 bases left between them. Germline V lookup: CDR1 LGHNT, CDR2 FRNRAP. The DNA of the CDR3 is TGTGCTAGTGGTCGGGACGGGTGGACGCAGTATTTT. It translates to CASGRDGWTQYF.

This clonotype came up a few times. This chain connects TRBV7-2 to TRBJ2-3; TRBD2 matches 11 bases. Germline CDR1 reads SGHTA; CDR2 reads FQGNSA. V lost 2 bases to trimming and J lost 6 bases; unmatched junction nucleotides: 4. This CDR3 region has 15 residues. The DNA for the CDR3 is TGTGCCAGCAGCTTACCGCTAGCGGGGGGCGATACGCAGTATTTT. Amino acids: CASSLPLAGGDTQYF. The full variable domain, with the rest looked up from reference TRBV7-2 and TRBJ2-3, is GAGVSQSPSNKVTEKGKDVELRCDPISGHTALYWYRQSLGQGLEFLIYFQGNSAPDKSGLPSDRFSAERTGGSVSTLTIQRTQQEDSAVYLCASSLPLAGGDTQYFGPGTRLTVL.

This clonotype was recorded at least ten times. The J gene is TRBJ2-7, the V gene TRBV7-9; D ambiguous. Trimming shortened V by 6 bases and J by 1 base, and 10 bases separated the two germline ends. This CDR3 contains 13 residues. Germline V gene sequence: CDR1 SEHNR, CDR2 FQNEAQ (reference sequence). The CDR3 protein is CASSWTQSYEQYF. Written as DNA, the CDR3 is TGTGCCAGCAGTTGGACCCAGTCCTACGAGCAGTACTTC.

In its sample, this clonotype was seen a few times. The rearrangement joins TRBV6-1 to TRBJ2-3, with TRBD1 matching 8 bases. V trimming: 2 bases; J trimming: 2 bases; junction bases outside the gene matches: 6. The CDR3 spans 16 residues. Germline V gene data show CDR1 as MNHNS and CDR2 as SASEGT. The CDR3 DNA reads TGTGCCAGCAGTGAAAGGAAGGACAGGGTCACAGATACGCAGTATTTT. The encoded protein is CASSERKDRVTDTQYF.

This clonotype appeared many times. The rearrangement links TRBV25-1 to TRBJ1-4, with D unresolved. CDR1 is MGHDK and CDR2 is SYGVNS in the germline V gene. Trimming cost V 1 base and J 8 bases, with 11 bases left between them. This CDR3 comprises 14 residues. The CDR3 DNA is TGTGCCAGCAGTGAATCAAAGGGAGGGGAAAAACTGTTTTTT. This sequence encodes CASSESKGGEKLFF. The full variable domain, its missing parts supplied by reference TRBV25-1 and TRBJ1-4, is EADIYQTPRYLVIGTGKKITLECSQTMGHDKMYWYQQDPGMELHLIHYSYGVNSTEKGDLSSESTVSRIRTEHFPLTLESARPSHTSQYLCASSESKGGEKLFFGSGTQLSVL.

The gene calls are TRBV7-6 and TRBJ2-6, with a tentative D call TRBD1 (6 bases). V lost 4 bases, J lost 3 bases, and 13 bases lay in between. The CDR3 runs to 16 residues. CDR1 is SGHVS, CDR2 FNYEAQ, per germline. The CDR3 region has the DNA TGTGCCAGCAGCTCTAGATCAGGGGTTGGGGCCAACGTCCTGACTTTC. Protein product: CASSSRSGVGANVLTF.

V is TRBV5-1 and J is TRBJ2-3; the match to TRBD2 covers 11 bases. This CDR3 is 17 amino acids long. V trimming: 4 bases; J trimming: 9 bases; junction bases outside the gene matches: 16. CDR1 and CDR2 (germline): SGHRS, YFSETQ. CDR3 sequence (DNA): TGCGCCAGCAGCCTTAACACCGGGACTAGCGGCATCTGGACGCAGTATTTT. Translation gives CASSLNTGTSGIWTQYF. Together with reference TRBV5-1 and TRBJ2-3, the CDR3 gives the full variable domain: KAGVTQTPRYLIKTRGQQVTLSCSPISGHRSVSWYQQTPGQGLQFLFEYFSETQRNKGNFPGRFSGRQFSNSRSEMNVSTLELGDSALYLCASSLNTGTSGIWTQYFGPGTRLTVL.

This clonotype has only a few counts. This chain uses TRBV6-5 with TRBJ1-2; D is unclear. Trimming left V 0 bases short and J 8 bases short, with 10 bases between. The V gene's germline CDR1 is MNHEY and CDR2 SVGAGI. The CDR3 covers 13 residues. CDR3 amino acids: CASSYSAGIGYTF. The CDR3 nucleotides are TGTGCCAGCAGTTACTCAGCTGGGATCGGCTACACCTTC.

The chain links TRBV7-6 to TRBJ2-7; D unresolved. Per germline, CDR1 SGHVS and CDR2 FNYEAQ. The CDR3 has 14 amino acids. V was trimmed by 5 bases and J by 3 bases, leaving 14 bases between them. The CDR3 DNA reads TGTGCCAGCAGCCGCACCCAGTCGGACTACGAGCAGTACTTC. The encoded protein is CASSRTQSDYEQYF.

The V and J genes are TRBV29-1 and TRBJ1-1; D ambiguous. Germline assignment: CDR1 SQVTM and CDR2 ANQGSEA. Trimming removed 3 bases at V and 1 base at J, with 6 bases between. This CDR3 has 12 residues. CDR3 sequence: CSVDSRNTEAFF. The DNA of the CDR3 is TGCAGCGTTGATTCACGGAACACTGAAGCTTTCTTT.

This clonotype was observed a handful of times. This sequence joins TRBV4-2 and TRBJ2-2; D may be TRBD1 or TRBD2 (6 bases each). The length of the CDR3 is 16 residues. Germline lookup yields CDR1 LGHNA and CDR2 YNFKEQ. Trimming left V 1 base short and J 1 base short, with 10 bases between. The CDR3 DNA sequence: TGTGCCAGCAGCCAAGTGGAGGGGGGGAACACCGGGGAGCTGTTTTTT. Protein product: CASSQVEGGNTGELFF.

V and J are TRBV10-2 and TRBJ2-3; D not certain. The CDR3 extends over 14 amino acids. Per the germline V gene, CDR1 is WSHSY and CDR2 is SAAADI. Trimming took 6 bases from V and 4 from J, leaving 14 bases between them. CDR3 in amino acids: CASRRAPTADTQYF. The DNA for the CDR3 is TGCGCCAGCAGAAGAGCTCCCACAGCAGATACGCAGTATTTT.

This clonotype was counted only a few times. The chain employs TRBV30 and TRBJ2-5, with TRBD2 matching over 8 bases. Trimming took 5 bases from V and 2 from J; bases not matched to a gene: 4. The CDR3 is made up of 13 amino acids. In germline, CDR1 is GTSNPN, CDR2 SVGIG (reference sequence). The CDR3 is CAWGGGPQETQYF. In DNA form, the CDR3 reads TGTGCCTGGGGCGGGGGGCCGCAAGAGACCCAGTACTTC. The full variable domain, with the rest looked up from reference TRBV30 and TRBJ2-5, is SQTIHQWPATLVQPVGSPLSLECTVEGTSNPNLYWYRQAAGRGLQLLFYSVGIGQISSEVPQNLSASRPQDRQFILSSKKLLLSDSGFYLCAWGGGPQETQYFGPGTRLLVL.

The table lists this clonotype with a few counts. The J gene is TRBJ2-3, the V gene TRBV10-2, with a tentative D call TRBD1 (5 bases). The CDR3 extends over 15 amino acids. V was trimmed by 2 bases and J by 2 bases, leaving 11 bases between them. From germline, CDR1 is WSHSY and CDR2 SAAADI. This chain's CDR3 is CASSEQGLYTDTQYF. In nucleotides, the CDR3 is TGCGCCAGCAGTGAGCAGGGCCTCTACACAGATACGCAGTATTTT.

This clonotype occurred a few times. V gene TRBV4-1 combines with J gene TRBJ2-3, with 9 positions matching TRBD2. The CDR3 has 18 amino acids. The germline V gene has CDR1 MGHRA and CDR2 YSYEKL. With 4 bases clipped from V and 3 bases from J, the junction kept 14 bases outside the gene matches. The CDR3 is CASSRVLKRGASTDTQYF. CDR3 DNA sequence: TGCGCCAGCAGCCGGGTCCTCAAGCGGGGGGCTTCAACAGATACGCAGTATTTT.

In this sample, this clonotype turned up many times. The chain's CDR3 is CASSFRDRGGLGEQYV. DNA of the CDR3: TGTGCCAGCAGCTTTCGAGACAGAGGGGGCCTCGGCGAGCAGTACGTC. The chain combines TRBV5-5 with TRBJ2-7; 7 bases map to TRBD1. The CDR3 has 16 residues. With V trimmed by 2 bases and J by 6 bases, 14 bases remained unmatched. Germline assignment: CDR1 SGHKS and CDR2 YYEKEE (reference sequence).

The rearrangement links TRBV6-2 or TRBV6-3 to TRBJ2-1; D is unclear. Trimming took off 6 bases at V and 0 bases at J, with 3 bases between the two ends. Per germline, CDR1 MNHEY and CDR2 SVGEGT. The CDR3 is made up of 12 amino acids. The CDR3 loop is CASRVSYNEQFF. In nucleotides, the CDR3 is TGTGCCAGCAGGGTCTCCTACAATGAGCAGTTCTTC.

This clonotype was seen repeatedly, ten times or more. This chain connects TRBV4-3 to TRBJ2-5; D might be TRBD1 or TRBD2, each matching 5 bases. The ends were cut back, 0 bases at V and 3 bases at J, with 14 bases in the middle. Germline V lookup: CDR1 LGHNA, CDR2 YSLEER. CDR3 length: 16 residues. The CDR3 DNA sequence: TGCGCCAGCAGCCAAGAAGCGAGGGTCAGGGAAGAGACCCAGTACTTC. Protein: CASSQEARVREETQYF.

The chain joins TRBV5-1 to TRBJ2-2, with TRBD1 matching 8 bases. V lost 4 bases, J lost 6 bases, and 2 bases stayed unmatched. Germline CDR1 and CDR2: SGHRS and YFSETQ. This CDR3 region has 13 residues. Written as DNA, the CDR3 is TGCGCCAGCAGCGGACAGGGCGCCGGGGAGCTGTTTTTT. Translation gives CASSGQGAGELFF.

This chain uses TRBV7-2 with TRBJ1-4; the match to TRBD1 covers 7 bases. The germline CDR1 and CDR2 sequences are SGHTA and FQGNSA. The trim removed 5 bases at V and 3 bases at J, leaving 9 bases unmatched. The CDR3 runs 16 residues. CDR3 DNA: TGTGCCAGCAGCCGGGACAGTACCTCACCTAATGAAAAACTGTTTTTT. As protein: CASSRDSTSPNEKLFF.

The J gene is TRBJ2-3, the V gene TRBV11-2; D might be TRBD1 or TRBD2, each matching 5 bases. Germline V gene sequence: CDR1 SGHAT, CDR2 FQNNGV. This CDR3 region has 14 residues. V gave up 8 bases and J gave up 0 bases, with 12 bases separating them. DNA of the CDR3: TGTGCCAGCTCCCTCGGGGACAGCACAGATACGCAGTATTTT. This sequence encodes CASSLGDSTDTQYF.

This clonotype was counted between two and nine times. The chain has TRBV24-1 and TRBJ2-1, with D perhaps matching TRBD2 (7 bases). The CDR3 is 20 amino acids. Germline lookup yields CDR1 KGHDR and CDR2 SFDVKD. V was clipped by 3 bases and J by 3 bases, with 26 bases between them. The chain's CDR3 is CATSDPSRGTGGPCYNEQFF. CDR3 nucleotide sequence: TGTGCCACCAGTGATCCCTCCCGCGGGACGGGGGGCCCCTGCTACAATGAGCAGTTCTTC.

This clonotype was found a few times. The V call is TRBV29-1, the J call TRBJ2-2, with TRBD2 matching over 11 bases. This CDR3 comprises 15 residues. CDR1 and CDR2 from the germline V gene are SQVTM and ANQGSEA. The V gene end was trimmed by 4 bases and the J gene end by 8 bases; junction bases not matched to a gene: 9. The CDR3 DNA follows: TGCAGCGTTGTGTGGACTAGCGGGCCAATGGGGGAGCTGTTTTTT. It codes for CSVVWTSGPMGELFF.

The V call is TRBV7-2, the J call TRBJ2-5; tentatively, D is TRBD1 (5 bases). The CDR3 has 14 residues. The ends were cut back, 2 bases at V and 4 bases at J, with 11 bases in the middle. Germline V gives CDR1 SGHTA, CDR2 FQGNSA. CDR3 in DNA: TGTGCCAGCAGCTTATGGTCAGGGCCAGAGACCCAGTACTTC. Protein product: CASSLWSGPETQYF.